Presented here are 7 T cell receptor beta chains from one specimen sequenced in a study of post-analysis software for immune sequencing data. Carried by the TCR beta cDNA libraries were unique molecular identifiers. TCRdb used MiXCR to reprocess the PCR reads, holding one entry per CDR3 protein. This sample yields about 160,000 distinct CDR3 sequences, of which around 34% are seen a single time; approximately 30% belongs to the top ten. The sequencing here drew on blood, taken after autologous hematopoietic stem cell transplantation. Receptors were obtained from a girl under 18 with multiple sclerosis.

The chain uses TRBV5-1 and TRBJ2-5; D gene ambiguous. There are 16 residues in the CDR3. V lost 4 bases to trimming and J lost 3 bases, with 19 bases between them. The germline V gene has CDR1 SGHRS and CDR2 YFSETQ. Here the CDR3 reads CASSPVGLGSEETQYF. CDR3 in DNA: TGCGCCAGCAGCCCCGTGGGGTTGGGTTCAGAAGAGACCCAGTACTTC.

This clonotype was picked up a small number of times. V usage is TRBV6-6 and J usage is TRBJ2-1; D gene ambiguous. Germline assignment: CDR1 MNHNY and CDR2 SVGAGI (reference sequence). This CDR3 is 10 amino acids long. Trimming took off 6 bases at V and 7 bases at J, with 4 bases between the two ends. The CDR3 DNA follows: TGTGCCAGCAGACGAAATGAGCAGTTCTTC. This codes for CASRRNEQFF.

Many counts were recorded for this clonotype. The chain recombines TRBV29-1 with TRBJ2-1; D gene ambiguous. The CDR3 extends over 13 amino acids. V shed 5 bases and J shed 5 bases, with 13 bases lying between them. Germline CDR1 reads SQVTM; CDR2 reads ANQGSEA. CDR3 DNA sequence: TGCAGCGTTTATCAGTACGGCAACAATGAGCAGTTCTTC. It yields the protein CSVYQYGNNEQFF.

The chain joins TRBV3-1 to TRBJ1-2, with 7 bases fitting TRBD1. Germline V CDR1 and CDR2: LGHDT, YNNKEL (reference sequence). V was clipped by 3 bases and J by 7 bases; unmatched bases: 5. The CDR3 spans 13 residues. CDR3 protein: CASSHTGTVGYTF. The CDR3 DNA sequence: TGTGCCAGCAGCCATACCGGGACAGTTGGCTACACCTTC.

This clonotype was counted only a few times. This chain joins TRBV12-3 or TRBV12-4 and TRBJ2-7; 10 bases map to TRBD2. The V gene end was trimmed by 5 bases and the J gene end by 5 bases; junction bases not matched to a gene: 6. The CDR3 has 14 amino acids. Here the CDR3 reads CASSPSGRVHEQYF. CDR3 bases: TGTGCCAGCAGTCCTAGCGGGAGAGTCCACGAGCAGTACTTC.

A few counts support this clonotype. V usage is TRBV10-3 and J usage is TRBJ2-7, with D hard to call. V dropped 8 bases and J dropped 1 base, with 6 bases sitting between them. The CDR3 length is 11 residues. Germline values: CDR1 ENHRY, CDR2 SYGVKD. CDR3 residues: CAIGQSYEQYF. In DNA, the CDR3 is TGTGCCATCGGCCAATCCTACGAGCAGTACTTC.

The sample holds a few counts of this clonotype. The chain links TRBV6-6 to TRBJ1-2, with 11 bases aligning to TRBD1. The CDR3 runs 16 residues. V lost 6 bases, J lost 1 base, and 7 bases stayed unmatched. The germline V gene encodes CDR1 MNHNY and CDR2 SVGAGI (reference sequence). The CDR3 DNA follows: TGTGCCAGCAGAGGGGGACAGGGGGGGGGTAACTATGGCTACACCTTC. Translating it yields CASRGGQGGGNYGYTF.